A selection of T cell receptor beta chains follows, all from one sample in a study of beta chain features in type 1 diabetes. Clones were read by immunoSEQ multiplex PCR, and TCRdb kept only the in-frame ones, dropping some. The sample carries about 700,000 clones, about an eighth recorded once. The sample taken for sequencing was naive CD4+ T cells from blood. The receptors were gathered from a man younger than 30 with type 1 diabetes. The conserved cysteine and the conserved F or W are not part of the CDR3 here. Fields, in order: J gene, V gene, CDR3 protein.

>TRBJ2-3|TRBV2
ASSRDTASTDTQY
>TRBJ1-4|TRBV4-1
ASSQDPTGQGREKLF
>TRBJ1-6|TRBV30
AWKGPGGVRNSPLH
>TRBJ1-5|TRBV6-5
ASNLGQNQPQH
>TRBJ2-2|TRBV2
ASSEAGRGSGELF
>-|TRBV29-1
SVYGWRDRGYEQY
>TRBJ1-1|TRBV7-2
ASSPTTGTEAF
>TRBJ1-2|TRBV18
ASSPPGDYGYT
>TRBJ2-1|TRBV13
ASSGPGQRKSSYNEQF
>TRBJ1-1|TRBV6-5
ASSYPDRPGGTEAF
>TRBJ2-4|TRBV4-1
ASSQGDRADNIQY
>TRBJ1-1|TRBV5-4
ASSLGGFVTEAF
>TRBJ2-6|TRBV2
ASSEGGRPGANVLT
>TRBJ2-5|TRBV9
ASSRGLEETQY
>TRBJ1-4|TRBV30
AWSGTGHEKLF
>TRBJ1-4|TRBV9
ASSVVPTNEKLF
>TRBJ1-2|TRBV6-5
ASGTQWGYT
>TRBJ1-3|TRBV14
ASSLPGGLGNTIY
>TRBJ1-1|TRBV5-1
ASSQYTGQGRMNTEAF
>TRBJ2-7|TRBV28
ASRLDPSGGPSYEQY
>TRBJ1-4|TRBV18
ASSPQMTGEEKLF
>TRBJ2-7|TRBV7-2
ASSSVYEQY
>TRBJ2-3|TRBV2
ASRWTESTDTQY
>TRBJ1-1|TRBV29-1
SVEAADTEAF
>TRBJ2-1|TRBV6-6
ASSTPPGAEQF
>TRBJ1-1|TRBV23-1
ASSLRSREAF
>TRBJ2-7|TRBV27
ASSSPLRDSSYEQY
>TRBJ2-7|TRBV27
ASSPGTGAHEQY